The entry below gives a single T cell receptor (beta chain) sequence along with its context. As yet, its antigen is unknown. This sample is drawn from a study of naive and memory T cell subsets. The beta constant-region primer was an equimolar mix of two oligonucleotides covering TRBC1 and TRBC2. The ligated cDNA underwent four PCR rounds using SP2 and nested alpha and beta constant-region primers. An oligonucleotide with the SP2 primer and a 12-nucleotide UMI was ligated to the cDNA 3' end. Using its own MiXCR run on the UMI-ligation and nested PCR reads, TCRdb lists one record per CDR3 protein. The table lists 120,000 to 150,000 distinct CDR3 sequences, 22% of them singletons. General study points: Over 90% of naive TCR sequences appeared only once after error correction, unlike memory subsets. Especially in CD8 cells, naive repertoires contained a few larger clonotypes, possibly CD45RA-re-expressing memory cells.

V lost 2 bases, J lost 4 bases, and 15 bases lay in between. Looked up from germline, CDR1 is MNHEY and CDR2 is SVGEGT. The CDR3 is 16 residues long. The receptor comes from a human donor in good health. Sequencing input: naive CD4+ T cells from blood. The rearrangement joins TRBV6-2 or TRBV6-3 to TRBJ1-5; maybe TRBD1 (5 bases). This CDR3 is CASSYRDLLRNQPQHF. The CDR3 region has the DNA TGTGCCAGCAGTTACCGGGACTTATTACGGAATCAGCCCCAGCATTTT.